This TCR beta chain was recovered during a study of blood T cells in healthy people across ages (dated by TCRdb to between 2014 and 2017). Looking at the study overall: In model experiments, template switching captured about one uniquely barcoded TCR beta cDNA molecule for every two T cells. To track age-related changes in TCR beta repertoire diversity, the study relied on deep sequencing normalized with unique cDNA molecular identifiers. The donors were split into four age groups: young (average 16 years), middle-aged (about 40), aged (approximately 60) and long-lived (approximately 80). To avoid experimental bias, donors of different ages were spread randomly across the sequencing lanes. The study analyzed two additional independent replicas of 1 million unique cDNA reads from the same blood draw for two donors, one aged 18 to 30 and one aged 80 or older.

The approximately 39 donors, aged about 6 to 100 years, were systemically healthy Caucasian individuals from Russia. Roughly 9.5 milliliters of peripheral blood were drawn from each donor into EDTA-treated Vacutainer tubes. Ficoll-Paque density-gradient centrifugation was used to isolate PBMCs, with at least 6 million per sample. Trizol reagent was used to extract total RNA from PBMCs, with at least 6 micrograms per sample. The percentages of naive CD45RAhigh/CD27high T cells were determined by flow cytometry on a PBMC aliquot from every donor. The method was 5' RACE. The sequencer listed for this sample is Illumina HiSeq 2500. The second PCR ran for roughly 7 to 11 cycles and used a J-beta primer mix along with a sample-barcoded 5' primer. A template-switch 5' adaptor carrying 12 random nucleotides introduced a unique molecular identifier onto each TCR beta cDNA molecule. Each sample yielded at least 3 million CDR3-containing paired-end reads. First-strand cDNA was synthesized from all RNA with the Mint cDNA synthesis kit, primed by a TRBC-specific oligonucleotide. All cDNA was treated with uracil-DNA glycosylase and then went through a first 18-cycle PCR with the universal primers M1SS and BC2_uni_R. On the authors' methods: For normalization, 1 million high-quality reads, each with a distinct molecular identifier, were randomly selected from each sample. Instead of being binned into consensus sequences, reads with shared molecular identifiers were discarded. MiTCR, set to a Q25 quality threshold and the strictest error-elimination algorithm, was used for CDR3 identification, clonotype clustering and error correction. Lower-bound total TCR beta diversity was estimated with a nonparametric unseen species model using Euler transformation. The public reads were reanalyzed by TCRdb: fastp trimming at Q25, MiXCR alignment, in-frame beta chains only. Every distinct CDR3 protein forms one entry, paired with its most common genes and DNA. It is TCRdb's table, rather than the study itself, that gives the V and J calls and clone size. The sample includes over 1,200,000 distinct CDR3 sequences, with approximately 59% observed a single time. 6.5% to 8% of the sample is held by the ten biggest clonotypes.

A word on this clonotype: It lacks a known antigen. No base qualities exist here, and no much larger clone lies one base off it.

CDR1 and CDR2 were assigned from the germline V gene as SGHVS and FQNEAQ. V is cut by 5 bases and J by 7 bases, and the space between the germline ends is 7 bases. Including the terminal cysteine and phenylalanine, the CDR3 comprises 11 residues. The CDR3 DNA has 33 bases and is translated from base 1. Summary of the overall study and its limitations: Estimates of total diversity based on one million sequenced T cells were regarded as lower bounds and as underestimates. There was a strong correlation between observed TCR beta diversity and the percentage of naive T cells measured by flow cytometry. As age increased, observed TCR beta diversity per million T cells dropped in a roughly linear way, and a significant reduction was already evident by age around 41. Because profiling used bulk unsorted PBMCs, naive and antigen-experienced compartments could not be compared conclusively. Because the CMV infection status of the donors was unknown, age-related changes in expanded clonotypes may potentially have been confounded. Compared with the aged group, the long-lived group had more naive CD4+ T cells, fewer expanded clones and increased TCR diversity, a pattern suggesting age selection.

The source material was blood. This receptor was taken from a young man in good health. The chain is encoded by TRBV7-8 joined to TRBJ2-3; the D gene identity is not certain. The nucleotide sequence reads TGTGCCAGCAGCCCGGAGCATACGCAGTATTTT. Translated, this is CASSPEHTQYF.